This TCR beta chain is from a study of lymphopenia after photon versus proton radiotherapy. Study-wide results and limits: Photon-treated patients lost naive T cells and TCR diversity; proton-treated stayed stable. Oligoclonal CD8+ Temra expansion after nadir drove photon patients' diversity drop. Larger post-nadir TCR diversity loss correlated inversely with survival in deceased patients. Better survival with proton therapy was suggested as possible, not demonstrated.

The CDR3 is made up of 19 amino acids. With 5 bases clipped from V and 6 bases from J, the junction kept 25 bases outside the gene matches. The germline V gene encodes CDR1 SGHTA and CDR2 FQGNSA. Produced via immunoSEQ multiplex PCR; TCRdb's table is partial and in-frame only. Among under 25,000 clones listed, 85% were seen once. As to this clone: No antigen is known for it.

This chain uses TRBV7-2 with TRBJ2-7; 7 nucleotides align to TRBD2. The source of this sequence is a man aged 60 to 69 with pancreatic cancer. Sequences were derived from peripheral blood, sampled from a patient treated with photon-based radiotherapy. This CDR3 reads CASSPGPPGGGKGRGEQYF. In DNA form, the CDR3 reads TGTGCCAGCAGCCCGGGGCCCCCCGGTGGCGGGAAAGGGAGGGGCGAGCAGTACTTC.